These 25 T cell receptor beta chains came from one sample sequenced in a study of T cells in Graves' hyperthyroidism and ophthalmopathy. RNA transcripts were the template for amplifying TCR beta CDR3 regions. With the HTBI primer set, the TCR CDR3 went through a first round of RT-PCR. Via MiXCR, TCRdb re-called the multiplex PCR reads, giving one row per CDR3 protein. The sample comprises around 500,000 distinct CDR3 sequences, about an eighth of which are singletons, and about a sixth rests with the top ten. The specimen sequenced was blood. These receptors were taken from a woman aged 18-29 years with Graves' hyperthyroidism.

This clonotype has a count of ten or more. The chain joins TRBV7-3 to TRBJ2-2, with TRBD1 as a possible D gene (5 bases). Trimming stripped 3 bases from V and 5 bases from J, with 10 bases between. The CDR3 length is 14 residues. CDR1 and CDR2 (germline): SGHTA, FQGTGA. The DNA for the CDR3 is TGTGCCAGCAGCTTCGGACAAATTACCGGGGAGCTGTTTTTT. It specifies CASSFGQITGELFF.

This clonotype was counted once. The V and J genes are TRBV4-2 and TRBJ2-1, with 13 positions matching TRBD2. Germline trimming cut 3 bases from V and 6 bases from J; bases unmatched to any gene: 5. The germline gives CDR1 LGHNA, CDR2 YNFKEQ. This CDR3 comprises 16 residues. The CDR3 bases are TGTGCCAGCAGCCACCCCGGGACTAGCGGGGTCAATGAGCAGTTCTTC. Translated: CASSHPGTSGVNEQFF.

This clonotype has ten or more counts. CDR3 DNA: TGTGCCAGCAGTCAAAAGACGAGGACAGGGAAGGACTACGAGCAGTACGTC. Its translation: CASSQKTRTGKDYEQYV. The genes are TRBV6-2 or TRBV6-3 and TRBJ2-7; 8 positions match TRBD1. Germline V gives CDR1 MNHEY, CDR2 SVGEGT. V lost 5 bases and J lost 3; bases outside the gene matches: 15. This CDR3 region has 17 residues.

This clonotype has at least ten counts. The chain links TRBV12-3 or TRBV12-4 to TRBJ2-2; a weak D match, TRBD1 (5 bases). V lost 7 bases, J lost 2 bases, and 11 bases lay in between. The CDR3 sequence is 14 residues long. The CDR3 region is CASTQDRNTGELFF. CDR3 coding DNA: TGTGCCAGCACCCAAGACAGAAACACCGGGGAGCTGTTTTTT.

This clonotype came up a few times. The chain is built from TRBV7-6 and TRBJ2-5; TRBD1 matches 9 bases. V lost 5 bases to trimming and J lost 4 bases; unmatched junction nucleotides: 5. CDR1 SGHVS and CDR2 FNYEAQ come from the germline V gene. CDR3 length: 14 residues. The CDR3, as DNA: TGTGCCAGCAGCCCGATACAGGGGGCAGAGACCCAGTACTTC. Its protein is CASSPIQGAETQYF. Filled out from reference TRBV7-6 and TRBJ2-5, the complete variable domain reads GAGVSQSPRYKVTKRGQDVALRCDPISGHVSLYWYRQALGQGPEFLTYFNYEAQQDKSGLPNDRFSAERPEGSISTLTIQRTEQRDSAMYRCASSPIQGAETQYFGPGTRLLVL.

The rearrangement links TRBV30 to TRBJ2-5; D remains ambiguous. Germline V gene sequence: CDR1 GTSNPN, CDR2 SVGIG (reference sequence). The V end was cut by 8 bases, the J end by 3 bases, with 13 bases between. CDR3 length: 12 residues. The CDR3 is CARGFPEETQYF. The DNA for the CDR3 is TGTGCCCGAGGCTTCCCGGAAGAGACCCAGTACTTC.

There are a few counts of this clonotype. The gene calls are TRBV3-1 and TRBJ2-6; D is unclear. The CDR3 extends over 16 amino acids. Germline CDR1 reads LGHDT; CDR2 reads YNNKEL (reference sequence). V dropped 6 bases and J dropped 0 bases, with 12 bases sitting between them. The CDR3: CASSQFVVSGANVLTF. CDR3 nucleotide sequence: TGTGCCAGCAGTCAATTTGTAGTCTCTGGGGCCAACGTCCTGACTTTC.

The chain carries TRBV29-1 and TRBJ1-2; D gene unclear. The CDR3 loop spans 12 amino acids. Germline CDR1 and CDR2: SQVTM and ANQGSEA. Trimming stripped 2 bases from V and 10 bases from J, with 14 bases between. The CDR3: CSVERLATDYTF. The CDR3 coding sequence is TGCAGCGTTGAAAGGCTAGCCACTGACTACACCTTC.

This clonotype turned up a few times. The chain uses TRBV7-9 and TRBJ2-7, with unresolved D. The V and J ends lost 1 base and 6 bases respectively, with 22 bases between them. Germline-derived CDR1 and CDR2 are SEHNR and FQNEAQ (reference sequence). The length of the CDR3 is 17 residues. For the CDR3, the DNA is TGTGCCAGCAGCTTAGACCGGATGGCGGTGAATGGGTCCGAGCAGTACTTC. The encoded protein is CASSLDRMAVNGSEQYF.

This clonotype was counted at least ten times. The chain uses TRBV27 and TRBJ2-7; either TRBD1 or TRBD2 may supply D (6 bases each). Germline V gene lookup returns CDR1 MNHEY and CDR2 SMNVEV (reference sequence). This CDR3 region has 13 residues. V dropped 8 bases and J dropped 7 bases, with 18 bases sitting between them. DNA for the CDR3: TGTGCCAGCCTACCAGGGGCCGGAGGGGAGCAGTACTTC. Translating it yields CASLPGAGGEQYF.

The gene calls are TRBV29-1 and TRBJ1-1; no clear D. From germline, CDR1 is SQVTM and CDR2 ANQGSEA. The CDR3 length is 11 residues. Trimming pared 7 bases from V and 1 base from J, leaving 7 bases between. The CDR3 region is CSGEENTEAFF. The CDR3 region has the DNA TGCAGCGGAGAGGAGAACACTGAAGCTTTCTTT.

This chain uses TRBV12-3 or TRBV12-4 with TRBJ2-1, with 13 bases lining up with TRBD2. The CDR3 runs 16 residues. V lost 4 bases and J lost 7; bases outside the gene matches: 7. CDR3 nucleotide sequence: TGTGCCAGCAGTTCGGGACTAGCGGGACGATTGAATGAGCAGTTCTTC. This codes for CASSSGLAGRLNEQFF.

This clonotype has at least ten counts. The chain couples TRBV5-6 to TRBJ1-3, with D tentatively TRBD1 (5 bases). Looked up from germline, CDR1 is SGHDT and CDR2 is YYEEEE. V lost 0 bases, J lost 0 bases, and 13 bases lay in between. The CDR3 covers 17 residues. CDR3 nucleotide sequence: TGTGCCAGCAGCTTGGTTCGGGGCCCGAGCTCTGGAAACACCATATATTTT. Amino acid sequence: CASSLVRGPSSGNTIYF.

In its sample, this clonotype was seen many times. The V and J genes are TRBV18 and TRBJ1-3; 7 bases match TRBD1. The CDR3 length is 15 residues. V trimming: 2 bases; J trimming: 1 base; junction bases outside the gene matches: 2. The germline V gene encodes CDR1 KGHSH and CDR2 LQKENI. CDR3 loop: CASSPKQGSGNTIYF. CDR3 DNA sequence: TGTGCCAGCTCACCAAAACAGGGGTCTGGAAACACCATATATTTT.

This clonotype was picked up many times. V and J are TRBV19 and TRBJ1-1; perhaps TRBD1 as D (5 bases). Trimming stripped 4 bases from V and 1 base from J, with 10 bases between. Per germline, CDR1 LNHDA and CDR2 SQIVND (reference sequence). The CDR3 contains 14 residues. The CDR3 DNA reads TGTGCCAGTAGTAAGACAGACCAGAACACTGAAGCTTTCTTT. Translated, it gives CASSKTDQNTEAFF.

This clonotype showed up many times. The DNA for the CDR3 is TGTGCCAGTGAAACAGGGCTCAATCAGCCCCAGCATTTT. Translated, it gives CASETGLNQPQHF. This chain joins TRBV2 and TRBJ1-5; the D gene is possibly TRBD1 (6 bases). Trimming cost V 9 bases and J 3 bases, with 12 bases left between them. The CDR3 loop spans 13 amino acids. Germline V lookup: CDR1 SNHLY, CDR2 FYNNEI.

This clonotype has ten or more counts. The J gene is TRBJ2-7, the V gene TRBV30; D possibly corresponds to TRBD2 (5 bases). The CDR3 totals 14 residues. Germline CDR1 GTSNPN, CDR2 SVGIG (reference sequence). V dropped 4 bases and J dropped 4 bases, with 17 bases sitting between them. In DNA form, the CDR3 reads TGTGCCTGGAATAATCCCTCCCGGGGATACGAGCAGTACGTC. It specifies CAWNNPSRGYEQYV.

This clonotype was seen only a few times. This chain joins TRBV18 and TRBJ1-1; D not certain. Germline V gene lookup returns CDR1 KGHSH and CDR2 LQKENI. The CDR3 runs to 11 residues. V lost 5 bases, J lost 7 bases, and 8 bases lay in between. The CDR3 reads CASSEGIEAFF. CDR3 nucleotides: TGTGCCAGCTCAGAAGGTATTGAAGCTTTCTTT.

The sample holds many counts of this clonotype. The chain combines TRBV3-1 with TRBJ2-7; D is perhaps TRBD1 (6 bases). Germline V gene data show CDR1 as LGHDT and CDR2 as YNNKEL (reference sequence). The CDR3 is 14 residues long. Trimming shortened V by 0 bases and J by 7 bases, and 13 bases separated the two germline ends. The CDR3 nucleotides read TGTGCCAGCAGCCAAGAGTCGTGGGGGCGAGAGCAGTACTTC. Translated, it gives CASSQESWGREQYF.

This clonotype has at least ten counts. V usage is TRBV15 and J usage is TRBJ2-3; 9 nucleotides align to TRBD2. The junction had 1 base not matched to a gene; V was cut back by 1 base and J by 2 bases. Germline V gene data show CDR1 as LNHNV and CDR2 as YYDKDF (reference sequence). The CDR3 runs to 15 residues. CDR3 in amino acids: CATSRASGNTDTQYF. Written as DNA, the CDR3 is TGTGCCACCAGCAGAGCTAGCGGGAACACAGATACGCAGTATTTT.

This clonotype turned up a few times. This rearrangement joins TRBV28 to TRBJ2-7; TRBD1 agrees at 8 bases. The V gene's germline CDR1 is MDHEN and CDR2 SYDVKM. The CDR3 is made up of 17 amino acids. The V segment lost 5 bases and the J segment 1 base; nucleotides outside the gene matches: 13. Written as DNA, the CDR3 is TGTGCCAGCAGTCCCCCACCCGACAGGGGACGGTCCTACGAGCAGTACTTC. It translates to CASSPPPDRGRSYEQYF.

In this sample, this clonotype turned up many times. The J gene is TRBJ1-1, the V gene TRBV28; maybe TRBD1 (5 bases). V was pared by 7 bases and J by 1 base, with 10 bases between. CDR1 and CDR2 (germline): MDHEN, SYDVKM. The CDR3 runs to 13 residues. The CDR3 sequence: CASTGQRNTEAFF. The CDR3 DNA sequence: TGTGCCAGCACGGGGCAGCGGAACACTGAAGCTTTCTTT. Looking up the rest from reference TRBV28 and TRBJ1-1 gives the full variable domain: DVKVTQSSRYLVKRTGEKVFLECVQDMDHENMFWYRQDPGLGLRLIYFSYDVKMKEKGDIPEGYSVSREKKERFSLILESASTNQTSMYLCASTGQRNTEAFFGQGTRLTVV.

The CDR3 is CASSPRPGPRSTDTQYF. The DNA of the CDR3 is TGTGCCAGCAGCCCCAGACCGGGCCCTAGGAGCACAGATACGCAGTATTTT. The gene calls are TRBV12-3 or TRBV12-4 and TRBJ2-3; D ambiguous. The CDR3 contains 17 residues. The V gene lost 6 bases and the J gene lost 0 bases, with 19 bases spanning the gap.

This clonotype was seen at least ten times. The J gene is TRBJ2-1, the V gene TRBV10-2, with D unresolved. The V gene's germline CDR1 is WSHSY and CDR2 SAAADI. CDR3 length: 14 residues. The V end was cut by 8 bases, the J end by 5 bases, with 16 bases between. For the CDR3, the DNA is TGCGCCAGCGCTCAGTTAGCACCCCACAATGAGCAGTTCTTC. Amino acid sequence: CASAQLAPHNEQFF.

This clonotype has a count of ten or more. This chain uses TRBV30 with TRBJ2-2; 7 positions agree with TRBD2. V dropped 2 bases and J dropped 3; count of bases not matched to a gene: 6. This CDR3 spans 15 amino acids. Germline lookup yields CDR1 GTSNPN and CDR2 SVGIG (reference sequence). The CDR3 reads CAWSPFLADTGELFF. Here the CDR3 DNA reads TGTGCCTGGAGTCCCTTCCTAGCGGACACCGGGGAGCTGTTTTTT.